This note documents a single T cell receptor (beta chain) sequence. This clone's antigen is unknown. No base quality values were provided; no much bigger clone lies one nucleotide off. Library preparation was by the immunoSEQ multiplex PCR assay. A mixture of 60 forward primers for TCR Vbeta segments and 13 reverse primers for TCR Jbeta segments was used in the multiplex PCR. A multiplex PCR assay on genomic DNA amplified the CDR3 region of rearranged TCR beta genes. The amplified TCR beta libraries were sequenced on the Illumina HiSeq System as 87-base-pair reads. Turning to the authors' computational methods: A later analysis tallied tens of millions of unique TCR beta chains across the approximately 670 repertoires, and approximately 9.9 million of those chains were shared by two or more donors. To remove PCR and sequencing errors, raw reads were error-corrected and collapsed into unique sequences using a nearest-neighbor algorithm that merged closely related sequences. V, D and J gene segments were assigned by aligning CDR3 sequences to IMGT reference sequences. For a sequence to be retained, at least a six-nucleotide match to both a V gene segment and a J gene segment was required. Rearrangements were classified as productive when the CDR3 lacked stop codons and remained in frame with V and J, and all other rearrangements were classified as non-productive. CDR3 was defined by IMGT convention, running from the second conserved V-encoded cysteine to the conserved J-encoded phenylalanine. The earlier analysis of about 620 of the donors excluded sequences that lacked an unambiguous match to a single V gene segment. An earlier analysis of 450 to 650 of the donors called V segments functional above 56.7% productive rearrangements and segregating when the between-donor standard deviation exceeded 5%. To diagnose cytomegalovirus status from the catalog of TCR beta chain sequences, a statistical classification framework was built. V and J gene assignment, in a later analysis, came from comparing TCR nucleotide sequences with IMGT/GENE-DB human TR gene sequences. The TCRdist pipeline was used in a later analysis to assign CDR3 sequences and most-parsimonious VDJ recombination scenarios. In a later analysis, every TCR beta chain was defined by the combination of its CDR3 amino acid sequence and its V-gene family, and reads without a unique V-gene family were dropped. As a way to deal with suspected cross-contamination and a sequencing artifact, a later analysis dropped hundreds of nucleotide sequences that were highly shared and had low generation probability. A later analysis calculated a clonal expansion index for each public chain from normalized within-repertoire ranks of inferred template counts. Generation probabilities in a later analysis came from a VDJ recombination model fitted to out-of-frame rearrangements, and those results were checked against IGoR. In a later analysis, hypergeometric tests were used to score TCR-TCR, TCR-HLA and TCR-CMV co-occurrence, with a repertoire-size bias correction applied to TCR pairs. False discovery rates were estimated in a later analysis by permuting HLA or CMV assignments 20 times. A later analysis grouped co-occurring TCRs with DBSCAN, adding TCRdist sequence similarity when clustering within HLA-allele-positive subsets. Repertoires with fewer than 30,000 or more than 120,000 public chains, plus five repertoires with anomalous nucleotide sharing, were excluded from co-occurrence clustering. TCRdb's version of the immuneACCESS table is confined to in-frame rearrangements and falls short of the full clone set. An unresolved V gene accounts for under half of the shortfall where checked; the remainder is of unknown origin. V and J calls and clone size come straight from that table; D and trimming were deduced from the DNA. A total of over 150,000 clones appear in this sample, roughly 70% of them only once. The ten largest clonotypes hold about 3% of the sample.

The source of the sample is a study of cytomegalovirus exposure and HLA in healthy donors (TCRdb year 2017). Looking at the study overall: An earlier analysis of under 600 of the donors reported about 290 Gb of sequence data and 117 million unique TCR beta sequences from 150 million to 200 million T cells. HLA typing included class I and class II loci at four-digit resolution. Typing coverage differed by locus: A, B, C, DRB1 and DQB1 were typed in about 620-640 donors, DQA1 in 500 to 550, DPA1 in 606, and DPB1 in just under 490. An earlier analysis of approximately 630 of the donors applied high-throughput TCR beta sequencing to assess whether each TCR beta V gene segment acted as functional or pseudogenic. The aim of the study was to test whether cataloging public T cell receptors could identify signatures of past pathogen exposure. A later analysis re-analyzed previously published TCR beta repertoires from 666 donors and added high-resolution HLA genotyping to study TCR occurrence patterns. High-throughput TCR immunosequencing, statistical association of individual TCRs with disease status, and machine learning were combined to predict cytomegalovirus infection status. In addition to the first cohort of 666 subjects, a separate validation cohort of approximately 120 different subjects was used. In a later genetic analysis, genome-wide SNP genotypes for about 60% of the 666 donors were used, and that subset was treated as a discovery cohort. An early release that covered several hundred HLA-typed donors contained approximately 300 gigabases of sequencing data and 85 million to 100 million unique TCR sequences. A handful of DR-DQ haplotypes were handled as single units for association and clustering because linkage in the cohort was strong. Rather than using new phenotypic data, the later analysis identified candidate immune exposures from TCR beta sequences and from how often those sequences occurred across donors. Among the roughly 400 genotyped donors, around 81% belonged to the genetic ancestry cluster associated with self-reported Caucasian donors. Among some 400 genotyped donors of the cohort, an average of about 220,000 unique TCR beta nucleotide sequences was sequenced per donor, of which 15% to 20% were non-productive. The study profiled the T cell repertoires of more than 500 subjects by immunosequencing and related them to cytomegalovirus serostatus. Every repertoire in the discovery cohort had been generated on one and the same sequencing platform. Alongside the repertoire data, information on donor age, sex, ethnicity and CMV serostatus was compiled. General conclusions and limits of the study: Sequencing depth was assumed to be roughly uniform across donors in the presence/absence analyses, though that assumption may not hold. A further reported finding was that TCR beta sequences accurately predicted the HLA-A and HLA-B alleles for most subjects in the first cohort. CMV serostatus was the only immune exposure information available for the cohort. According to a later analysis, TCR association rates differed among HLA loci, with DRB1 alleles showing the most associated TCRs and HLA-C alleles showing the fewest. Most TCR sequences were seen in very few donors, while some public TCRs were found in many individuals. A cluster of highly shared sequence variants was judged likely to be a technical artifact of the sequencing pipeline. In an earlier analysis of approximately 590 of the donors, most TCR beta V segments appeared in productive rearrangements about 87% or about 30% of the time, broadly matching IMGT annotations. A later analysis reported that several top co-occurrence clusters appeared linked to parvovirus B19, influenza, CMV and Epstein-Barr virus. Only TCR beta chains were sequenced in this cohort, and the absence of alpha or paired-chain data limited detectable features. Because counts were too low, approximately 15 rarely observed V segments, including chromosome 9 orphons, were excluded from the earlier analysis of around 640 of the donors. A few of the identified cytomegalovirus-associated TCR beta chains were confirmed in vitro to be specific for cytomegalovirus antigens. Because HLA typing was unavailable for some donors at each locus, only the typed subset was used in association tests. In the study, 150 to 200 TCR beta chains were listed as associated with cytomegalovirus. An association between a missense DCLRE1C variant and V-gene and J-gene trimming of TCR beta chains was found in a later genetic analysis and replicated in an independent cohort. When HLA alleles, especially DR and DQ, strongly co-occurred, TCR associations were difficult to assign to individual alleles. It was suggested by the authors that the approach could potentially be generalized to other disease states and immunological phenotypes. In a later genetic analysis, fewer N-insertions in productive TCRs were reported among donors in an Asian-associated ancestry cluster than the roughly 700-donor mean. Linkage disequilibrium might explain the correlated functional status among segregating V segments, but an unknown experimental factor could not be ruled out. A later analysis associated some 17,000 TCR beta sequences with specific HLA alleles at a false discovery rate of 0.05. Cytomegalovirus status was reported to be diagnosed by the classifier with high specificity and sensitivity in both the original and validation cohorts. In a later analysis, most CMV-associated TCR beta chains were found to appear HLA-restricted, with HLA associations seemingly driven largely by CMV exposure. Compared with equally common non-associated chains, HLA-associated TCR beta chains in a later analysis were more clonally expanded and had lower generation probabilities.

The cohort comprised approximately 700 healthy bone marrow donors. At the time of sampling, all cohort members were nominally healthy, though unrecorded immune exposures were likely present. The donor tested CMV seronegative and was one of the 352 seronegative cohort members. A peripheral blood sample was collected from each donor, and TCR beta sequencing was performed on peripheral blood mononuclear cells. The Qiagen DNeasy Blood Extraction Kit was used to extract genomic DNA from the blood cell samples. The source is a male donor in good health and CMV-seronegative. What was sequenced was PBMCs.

The DNA sequence reads TGTGCCAGCTCACCCGGGACAGGGGGCGCTCGTACTAATGAAAAACTGTTTTTT. This gives the protein CASSPGTGGARTNEKLFF. The V and J segments used are TRBV18 and TRBJ1-4, and 12 bases in between align with TRBD1. For CDR1 and CDR2, the germline V gene lists KGHSH and LQKENI. The germline V end is reduced by 3 bases and the J end by 2 bases; junction bases left unmatched: 7. There are 18 amino acids in the CDR3, from cysteine to phenylalanine inclusive. Here the CDR3 DNA is all that survives: 54 bases in frame from base 1.